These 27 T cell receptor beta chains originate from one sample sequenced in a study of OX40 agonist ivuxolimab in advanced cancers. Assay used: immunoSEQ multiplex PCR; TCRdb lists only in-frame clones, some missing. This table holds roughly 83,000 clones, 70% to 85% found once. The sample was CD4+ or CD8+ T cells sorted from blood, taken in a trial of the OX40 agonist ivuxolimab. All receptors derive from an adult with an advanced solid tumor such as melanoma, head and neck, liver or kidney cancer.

The CDR3, as DNA: TGTGCCAGCAGTTACTCGACCACTCGGACCGAGCAGTACTTC. Protein sequence: CASSYSTTRTEQYF. The chain has TRBV6-5 and TRBJ2-7; D gene ambiguous. This CDR3 has 14 amino acids. Trimming shortened V by 0 bases and J by 6 bases, and 12 bases separated the two germline ends. From germline, CDR1 is MNHEY and CDR2 SVGAGI.

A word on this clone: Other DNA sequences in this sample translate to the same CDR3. CDR3 sequence reads: CASSLIAGILAKNIQYF. CDR3 nucleotides: TGTGCCAGCAGCTTAATTGCGGGCATTCTAGCCAAAAACATTCAGTACTTC. The chain couples TRBV7-8 to TRBJ2-4; a possible D gene is TRBD2 (5 bases). V was shortened by 2 bases and J by 0 bases, with 14 bases between the two germline ends. Germline assignment: CDR1 SGHVS and CDR2 FQNEAQ. The CDR3 consists of 17 residues.

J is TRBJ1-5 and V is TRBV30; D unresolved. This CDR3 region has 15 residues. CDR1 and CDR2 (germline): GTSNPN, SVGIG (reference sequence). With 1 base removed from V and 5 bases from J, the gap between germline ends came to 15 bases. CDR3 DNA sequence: TGTGCCTGGAGTGCCCCTCTAGGACGTGATCAGCCCCAGCATTTT. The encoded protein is CAWSAPLGRDQPQHF.

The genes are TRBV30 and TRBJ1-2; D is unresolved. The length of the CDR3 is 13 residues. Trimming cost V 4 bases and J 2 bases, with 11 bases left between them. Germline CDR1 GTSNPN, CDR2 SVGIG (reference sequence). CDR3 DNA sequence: TGTGCCTGGAACCAAAACTTAAACTATGGCTACACCTTC. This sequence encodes CAWNQNLNYGYTF.

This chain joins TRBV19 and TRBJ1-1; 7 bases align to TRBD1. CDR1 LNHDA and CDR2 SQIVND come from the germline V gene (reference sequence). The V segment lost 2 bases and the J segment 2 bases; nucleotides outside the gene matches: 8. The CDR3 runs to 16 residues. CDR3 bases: TGTGCCAGTAGTATACTCCGGGACAGACCCAACACTGAAGCTTTCTTT. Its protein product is CASSILRDRPNTEAFF.

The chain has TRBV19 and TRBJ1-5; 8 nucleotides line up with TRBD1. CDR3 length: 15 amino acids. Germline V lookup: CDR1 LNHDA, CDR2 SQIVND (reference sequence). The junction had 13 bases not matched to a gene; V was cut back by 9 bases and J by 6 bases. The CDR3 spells CASPPDRGGSQPQHF. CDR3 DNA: TGTGCCAGCCCACCCGACAGGGGAGGATCTCAGCCCCAGCATTTT.

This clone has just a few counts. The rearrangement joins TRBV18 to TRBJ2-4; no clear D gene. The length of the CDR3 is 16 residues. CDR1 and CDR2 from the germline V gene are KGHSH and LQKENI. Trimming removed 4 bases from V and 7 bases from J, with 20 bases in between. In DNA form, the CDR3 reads TGTGCCAGCTCACTCATGGGGAAGGTCAGCCAGAACATTCAGTACTTC. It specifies CASSLMGKVSQNIQYF.

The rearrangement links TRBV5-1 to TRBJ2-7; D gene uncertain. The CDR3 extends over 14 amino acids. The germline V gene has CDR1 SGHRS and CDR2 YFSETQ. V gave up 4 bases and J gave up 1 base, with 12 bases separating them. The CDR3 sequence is CASSTSTPSYEQYF. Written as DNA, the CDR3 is TGCGCCAGCAGCACTTCGACACCTTCCTACGAGCAGTACTTC.

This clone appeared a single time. The CDR3 nucleotides read TGTGCCAGCAGCGTAGACGGCAGCGGGGAGCTGTTTTTT. Encoded protein: CASSVDGSGELFF. This rearrangement joins TRBV9 to TRBJ2-2; D gene unclear. Trimming cost V 0 bases and J 7 bases, with 7 bases left between them. The CDR3 loop spans 13 amino acids. Germline loops: CDR1 SGDLS, CDR2 YYNGEE.

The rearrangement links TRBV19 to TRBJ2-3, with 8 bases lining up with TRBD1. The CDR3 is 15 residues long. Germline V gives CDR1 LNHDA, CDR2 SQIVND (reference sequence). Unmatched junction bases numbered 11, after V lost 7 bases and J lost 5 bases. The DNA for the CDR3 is TGTGCCAGTATCTCTCGACAGGGGAGTGGAGATACGCAGTATTTT. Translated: CASISRQGSGDTQYF.

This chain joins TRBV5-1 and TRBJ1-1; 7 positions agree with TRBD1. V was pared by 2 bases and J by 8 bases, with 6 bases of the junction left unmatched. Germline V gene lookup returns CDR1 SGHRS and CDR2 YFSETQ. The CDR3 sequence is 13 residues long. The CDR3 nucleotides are TGCGCCAGCAGCTTCGGAGAGGACAGGGAAGCTTTCTTT. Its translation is CASSFGEDREAFF.

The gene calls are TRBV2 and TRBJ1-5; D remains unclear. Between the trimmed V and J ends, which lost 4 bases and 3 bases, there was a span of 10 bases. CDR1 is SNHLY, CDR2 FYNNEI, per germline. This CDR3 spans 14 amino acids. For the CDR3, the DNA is TGTGCCAGCAGTGGAGGCAGGATCAATCAGCCCCAGCATTTT. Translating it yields CASSGGRINQPQHF. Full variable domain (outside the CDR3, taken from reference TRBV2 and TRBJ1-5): EPEVTQTPSHQVTQMGQEVILRCVPISNHLYFYWYRQILGQKVEFLVSFYNNEISEKSEIFDDQFSVERPDGSNFTLKIRSTKLEDSAMYFCASSGGRINQPQHFGDGTRLSIL.

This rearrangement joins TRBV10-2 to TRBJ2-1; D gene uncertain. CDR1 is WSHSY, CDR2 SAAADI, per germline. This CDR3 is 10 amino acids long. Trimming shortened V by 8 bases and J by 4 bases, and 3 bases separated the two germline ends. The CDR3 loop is CASGYNEQFF. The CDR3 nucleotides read TGCGCCAGCGGTTACAATGAGCAGTTCTTC.

CDR3 residues: CSGEDGETQYF. CDR3 sequence (DNA): TGCAGTGGCGAGGATGGGGAGACCCAGTACTTC. The chain has TRBV20-1 and TRBJ2-5; D remains unclear. CDR1 is DFQATT, CDR2 SNEGSKA, per germline (reference sequence). The CDR3 runs to 11 residues. V lost 7 bases and J lost 5, with 11 bases in between.

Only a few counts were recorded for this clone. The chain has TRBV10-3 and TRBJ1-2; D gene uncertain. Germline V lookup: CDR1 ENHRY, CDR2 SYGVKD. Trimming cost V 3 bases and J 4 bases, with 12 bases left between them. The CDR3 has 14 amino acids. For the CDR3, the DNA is TGTGCCATCAGTGATGATGCGGGAGGCTATGGCTACACCTTC. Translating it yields CAISDDAGGYGYTF.

The CDR3 spells CASSPDSVTDTQYF. The CDR3 DNA is TGTGCCAGCAGCCCGGACTCCGTCACAGATACGCAGTATTTT. The V gene is TRBV7-2, the J gene TRBJ2-3; D perhaps matches TRBD2 (5 bases). V lost 5 bases to trimming and J lost 2 bases, with 11 bases between them. Germline values: CDR1 SGHTA, CDR2 FQGNSA. The CDR3 totals 14 residues.

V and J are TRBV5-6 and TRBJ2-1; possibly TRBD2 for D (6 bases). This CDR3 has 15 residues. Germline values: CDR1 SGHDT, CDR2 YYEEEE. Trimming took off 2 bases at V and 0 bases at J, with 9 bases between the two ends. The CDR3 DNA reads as TGTGCCAGCAGCTTTGCGGGGACCTCCTACAATGAGCAGTTCTTC. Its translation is CASSFAGTSYNEQFF.

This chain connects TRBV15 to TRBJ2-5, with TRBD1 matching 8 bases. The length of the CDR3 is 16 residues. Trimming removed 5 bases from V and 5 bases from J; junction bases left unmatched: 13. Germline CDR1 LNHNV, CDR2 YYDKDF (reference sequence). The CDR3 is CATSLLHAGGWETQYF. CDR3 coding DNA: TGTGCCACCAGCCTCCTCCACGCAGGGGGCTGGGAGACCCAGTACTTC.

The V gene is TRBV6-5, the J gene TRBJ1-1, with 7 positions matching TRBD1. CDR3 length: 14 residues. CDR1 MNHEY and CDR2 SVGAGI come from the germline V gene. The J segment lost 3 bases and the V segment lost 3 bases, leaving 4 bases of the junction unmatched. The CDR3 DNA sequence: TGTGCCAGCAGTTATTCCGACAGGGACACTGAAGCTTTCTTT. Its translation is CASSYSDRDTEAFF.

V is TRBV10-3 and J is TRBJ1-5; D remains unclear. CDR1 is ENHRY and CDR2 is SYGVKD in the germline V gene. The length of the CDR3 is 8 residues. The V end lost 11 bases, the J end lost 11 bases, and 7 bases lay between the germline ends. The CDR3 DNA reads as TGTGCCCCCTGGACCCAGCATTTT. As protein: CAPWTQHF.

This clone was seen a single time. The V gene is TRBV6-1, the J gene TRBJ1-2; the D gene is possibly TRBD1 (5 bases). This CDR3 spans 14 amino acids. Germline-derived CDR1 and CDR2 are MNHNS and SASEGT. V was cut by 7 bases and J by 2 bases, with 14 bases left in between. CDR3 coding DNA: TGTGCCAGCACCTTCAGGGTGGGAAACTATGGCTACACCTTC. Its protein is CASTFRVGNYGYTF.

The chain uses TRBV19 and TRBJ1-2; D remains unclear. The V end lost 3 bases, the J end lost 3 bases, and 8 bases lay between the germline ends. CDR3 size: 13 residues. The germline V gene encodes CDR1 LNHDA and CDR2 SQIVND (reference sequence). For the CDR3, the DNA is TGTGCCAGTAGTATTGACCCCTACTATGGCTACACCTTC. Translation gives CASSIDPYYGYTF.

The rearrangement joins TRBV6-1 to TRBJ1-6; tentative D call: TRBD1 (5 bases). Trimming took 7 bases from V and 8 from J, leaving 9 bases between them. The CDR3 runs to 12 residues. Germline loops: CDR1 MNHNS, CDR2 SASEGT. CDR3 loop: CASTRGDSPLHF. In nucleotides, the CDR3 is TGTGCCAGCACACGGGGCGATTCACCCCTCCACTTT.

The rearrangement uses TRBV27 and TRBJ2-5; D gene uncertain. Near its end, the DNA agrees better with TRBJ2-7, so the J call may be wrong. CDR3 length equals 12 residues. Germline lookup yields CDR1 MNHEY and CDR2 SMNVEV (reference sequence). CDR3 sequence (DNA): TGTGCCAGCAGTCTCTCTGGCTACGAGCAGTACTTC. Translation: CASSLSGYEQYF.

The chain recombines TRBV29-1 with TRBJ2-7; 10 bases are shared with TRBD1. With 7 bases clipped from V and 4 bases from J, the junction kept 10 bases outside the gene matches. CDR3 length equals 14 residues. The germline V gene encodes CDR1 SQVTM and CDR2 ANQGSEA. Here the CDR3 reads CSASPGQGNYEQYF. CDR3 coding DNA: TGCAGCGCCTCCCCGGGACAGGGGAATTACGAGCAGTACTTC.

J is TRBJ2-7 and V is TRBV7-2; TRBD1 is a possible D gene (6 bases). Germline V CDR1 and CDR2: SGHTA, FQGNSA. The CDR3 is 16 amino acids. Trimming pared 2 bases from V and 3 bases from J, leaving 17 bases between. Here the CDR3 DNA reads TGTGCCAGCAGCTTACGTCCAAGGGGGACGGACTACGAGCAGTACTTC. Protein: CASSLRPRGTDYEQYF.

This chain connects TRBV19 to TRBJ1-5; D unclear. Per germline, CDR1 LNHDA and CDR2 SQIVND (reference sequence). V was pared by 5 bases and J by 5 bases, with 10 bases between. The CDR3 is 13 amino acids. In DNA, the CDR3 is TGTGCCAGTAGTGGTAGGGCCGATCAGCCCCAGCATTTT. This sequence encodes CASSGRADQPQHF.